This TCR beta chain was captured in a study of blood T cells in healthy people across ages (dated by TCRdb to between 2015 and 2017). For context, the study as a whole: In model experiments, template switching captured about one uniquely barcoded TCR beta cDNA molecule for every two T cells. The donors were divided into four age groups: young (average around 15 years), middle-aged (over 35), aged (approximately 62) and long-lived (82). Using deep sequencing normalized with unique cDNA molecular identifiers, the study measured how TCR beta repertoire diversity changes with age. Two additional independent replicas of 1 million unique cDNA reads from the same blood draw were analyzed for two donors (one aged 18 to 30 and one aged 80 or older).

CDR1 SGHRS and CDR2 YFSETQ were looked up in the germline V gene. The trim is 2 bases for V and 2 bases for J, with a gap of 7 bases between the germline ends. The CDR3 sequence holds 13 residues, the cysteine and phenylalanine included. Only CDR3 DNA is held: 39 bases, read in frame from base 1. Library creation used 5' RACE. The sequencer listed for this sample is Illumina HiSeq 2500. The second PCR ran for roughly 7 to 11 cycles and used a J-beta primer mix along with a sample-barcoded 5' primer. A template-switch 5' adaptor carrying 12 random nucleotides introduced a unique molecular identifier onto each TCR beta cDNA molecule. Each sample yielded at least 3 million CDR3-containing paired-end reads. All of the RNA was converted into first-strand cDNA using the Mint cDNA synthesis kit, with a TRBC-specific oligonucleotide serving as the primer. Following uracil-DNA glycosylase treatment, all cDNA underwent a first 18-cycle PCR with the universal primers M1SS and BC2_uni_R. In the original analysis: Normalization of each sample was performed by random selection of 1 million high-quality reads, each carrying a distinct molecular identifier. Reads with shared molecular identifiers were discarded instead of being binned into consensus sequences. MiTCR, run with a Q25 quality threshold and the strictest error-elimination algorithm, handled CDR3 identification, clonotype clustering and error correction. Lower-bound total TCR beta diversity was estimated with a nonparametric unseen species model using Euler transformation. Using fastp at Q25 and MiXCR, TCRdb reprocessed the public reads and kept productive beta chains. Rows are unified per CDR3 protein, each entry keeping the most common DNA and genes. The V and J calls here are based on TCRdb, not the publication. This sample has around 990,000 distinct CDR3 sequences in its table, and roughly a quarter of those were observed once. Around 0.75% of the sample goes to the ten largest clones.

General conclusions and limits of the study: Compared with the aged group, more naive CD4+ T cells, fewer expanded clones and increased TCR diversity were shown by the long-lived group, suggesting age selection. Estimates of total diversity based on one million sequenced T cells were considered lower bounds and underestimates. The percentage of naive T cells measured by flow cytometry correlated strongly with observed TCR beta diversity. Since profiling was done on bulk unsorted PBMCs, naive and antigen-experienced compartments could not be conclusively compared. As age increased, observed TCR beta diversity per million T cells dropped in a roughly linear way, and a significant reduction was already evident by age 40. The CMV infection status of donors was not known, potentially confounding age-related changes in expanded clonotypes.

Systemically healthy Caucasian individuals from Russia, roughly 40 in total and aged about 6 to 95 years, were included as donors. Each donor gave approximately 9.4 milliliters of peripheral blood, drawn into EDTA-treated Vacutainer tubes. PBMCs were isolated by Ficoll-Paque density-gradient centrifugation, with at least 7 million obtained per sample. Trizol reagent was used to extract total RNA from the PBMCs, yielding at least 5.5 micrograms per sample. For every donor, flow cytometry on a PBMC aliquot measured the percentage of naive CD45RAhigh/CD27high T cells. Worth noting for this clonotype: No antigen is known for it. Base qualities are not provided; no much larger clone lies one nucleotide away.

The same data also went into a second study, on T cells of mothers and their children. Per the second study: Nine systemically healthy Caucasian individuals served as donors, namely three mothers together with their six children. cDNA synthesis used all of the extracted RNA, with 1.5 ug of RNA in each 15 ul reaction. Sample barcodes and 2-4 random nucleotides were added via the M1S primer in the second PCR. Over 10 million TCR beta CDR3 reads came from each mother, compared with about 3.2 million reads from each child. Thymic selection similarly shapes TCR recombination output in related and unrelated pairs, with minor effect from inherited differences. Normalized repertoire overlap was always slightly but never significantly higher in related than unrelated mother-child pairs. No persistent microchimeric T cell clones were found, with a detection sensitivity of 75 to 100 clones per million clonotypes. Deep NGS was used in the study to compare the TCR beta repertoires of mothers and children and to look for features that separate related mother-child pairs from unrelated individuals. On average, the children were approximately 11 +/- 4 years old, while the mothers were around 42 +/- 4 years old. After adapter ligation with NEBNext reagents, the libraries were sequenced on Illumina HiSeq 2000 with 100+100 nt paired-end reads. To prevent cross-contamination, the mother and child libraries were prepared a month apart and were sequenced in separate runs. Between roughly 500,000 and 2,100,000 distinct TCR beta clonotypes were identified per donor. Naive TCR beta clonotypes were estimated from low-frequency clonotypes matched to each donor's FACS-determined naive share, without sorting.

Recombination linked TRBV5-1 to TRBJ1-2, with the identity of the D gene unclear. The source material was blood. The TCR originated in a girl aged 2-10 years in good health. The nucleotide sequence is TGCGCCAGCAGCTTCCAGGACAACTATGGCTACACCTTC. Its protein is CASSFQDNYGYTF.